This T cell receptor beta chain was profiled in a study of blood T cell repertoires in COVID-19. Study-level information: Samples taken during acute and convalescent COVID-19 were collected in the United States, Italy and Spain. The cDNA or gDNA used as material had been derived from T cells, B-cell-depleted T cells, or PBMCs.

In the authors' workflow: The authors estimated nucleated cell counts from reference gene primer amplification. Using immunoSEQ multiplex PCR, the repertoire was profiled, and TCRdb retains in-frame clones only, with some absent. V and J calls and clone size are given by that table; D and trimming were obtained from the DNA. The repertoire consists of around 150,000 clones, with around four fifths occurring once and the leading ten covering about a tenth. The germline V gene has CDR1 GTSNPN and CDR2 SVGIG (reference sequence). This CDR3 comprises 13 residues. The ends lost 7 bases at V and 2 bases at J; junction bases unmatched: 4.

Sequencing was done on a sample of peripheral blood. This chain connects TRBV30 to TRBJ1-3, with TRBD1 matching over 8 bases. The sequence was obtained from a man in his 60s who had recovered from COVID-19. CDR3 bases: TGTGCCTCCTTCAGGGGGCCTGGAAACACCATATATTTT. Translation: CASFRGPGNTIYF.